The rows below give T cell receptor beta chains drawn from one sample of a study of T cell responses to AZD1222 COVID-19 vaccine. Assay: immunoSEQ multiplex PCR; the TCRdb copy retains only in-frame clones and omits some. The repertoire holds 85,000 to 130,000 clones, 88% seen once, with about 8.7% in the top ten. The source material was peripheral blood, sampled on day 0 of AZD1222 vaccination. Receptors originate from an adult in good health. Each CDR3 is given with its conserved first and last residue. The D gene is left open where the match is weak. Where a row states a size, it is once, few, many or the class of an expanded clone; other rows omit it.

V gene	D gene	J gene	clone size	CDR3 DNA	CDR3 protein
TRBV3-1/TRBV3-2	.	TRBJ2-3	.	TGTGCCAGCAGCCAAGTTGGGGGGGACACCAACACAGATACGCAGTATTTT	CASSQVGGDTNTDTQYF
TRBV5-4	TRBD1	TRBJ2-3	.	TGTGCCAGCAGCTACTCCGGGACAGGGGTTAGCACAGATACGCAGTATTTT	CASSYSGTGVSTDTQYF
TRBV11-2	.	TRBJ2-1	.	TGTGCCAGCAGCCCAGACGGGGCAGGGTCGCGGAATGAGCAGTTCTTC	CASSPDGAGSRNEQFF
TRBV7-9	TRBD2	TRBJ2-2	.	TGTGCCAGCAGCCCTAGCGGGGGGGACACCGGGGAGCTGTTTTTT	CASSPSGGDTGELFF
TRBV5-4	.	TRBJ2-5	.	TGTGCCAGCAGCTTCATATCTCAAGAGACCCAGTACTTC	CASSFISQETQYF
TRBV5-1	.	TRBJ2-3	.	TGCGCCAGCAGCTTAAGGACAGCTTCAGATACGCAGTATTTT	CASSLRTASDTQYF
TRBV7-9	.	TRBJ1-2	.	TGTGCCAGCAGTTCGGGCGTAGGGCTCTATGGCTACACCTTC	CASSSGVGLYGYTF
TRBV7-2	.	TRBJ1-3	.	TGTGCCAGCAGCTCGATTTGGTTGGGGGACCTGAGCTCTGGAAACACCATATATTTT	CASSSIWLGDLSSGNTIYF
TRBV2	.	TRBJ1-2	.	TGTGCCAGCAATAAAGACCTAGCTCACTATGGCTACACCTTC	CASNKDLAHYGYTF
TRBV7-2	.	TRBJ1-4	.	TGTGCCAGCAGCTCCGGGGCCGGGGATGAAAAACTGTTTTTT	CASSSGAGDEKLFF
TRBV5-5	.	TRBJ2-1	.	TGTGCCAGCAGCTTGGGGATCGAATTTCATAATGAGCAGTTCTTC	CASSLGIEFHNEQFF
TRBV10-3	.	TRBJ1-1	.	TGTGCCATCAGCTTCAACGGGGCCACTGAAGCTTTCTTT	CAISFNGATEAFF
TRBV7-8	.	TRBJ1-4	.	TGTGCCAGCAGCTTACGGGACAACGTCGAAAAACTGTTTTTT	CASSLRDNVEKLFF
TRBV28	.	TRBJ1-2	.	TGTGCCAGCAGACCCGGATCTGGCTACACCTTC	CASRPGSGYTF
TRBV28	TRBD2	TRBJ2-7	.	TGTGCCAGCAGTGCTAACCTCGGGGCGGGAGTTAAATACGAGCAGTACTTC	CASSANLGAGVKYEQYF
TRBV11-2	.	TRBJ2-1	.	TGTGCCAGCAGCTTAGCTGGGGGCAATGAGCAGTTCTTC	CASSLAGGNEQFF
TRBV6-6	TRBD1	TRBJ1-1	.	TGTGCCAGCGTATACAGGGGTACGAACACTGAAGCTTTCTTT	CASVYRGTNTEAFF
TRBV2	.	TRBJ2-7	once	TGTGCCAGCAGTGACAGGGGGGACGAGCAGTACTTC	CASSDRGDEQYF
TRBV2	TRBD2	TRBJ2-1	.	TGTGCCAGCAGAGTAGCGGGAGCGGGGAATGAGCAGTTCTTC	CASRVAGAGNEQFF
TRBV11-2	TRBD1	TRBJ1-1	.	TGTGCCAGCAGCTTCATGGGACAGGGGGCCATATATACTGAAGCTTTCTTT	CASSFMGQGAIYTEAFF
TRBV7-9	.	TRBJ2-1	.	TGTGCCAGCAGCCGGGCAGGGGAGGATGAGCAGTTCTTC	CASSRAGEDEQFF
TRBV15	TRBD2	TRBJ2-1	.	TGTGCCACCAGCACTAGTCGGACTAGCGGGAGGGCCTACCAGTTCTTC	CATSTSRTSGRAYQFF
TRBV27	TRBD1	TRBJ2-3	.	TGTGCCAGCAGCCCTACAGGGGTGTCCATCACAGATACGCAGTATTTT	CASSPTGVSITDTQYF
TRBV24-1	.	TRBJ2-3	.	TGTGCCACCAGTGATGACGGGACGCAGTATTTT	CATSDDGTQYF
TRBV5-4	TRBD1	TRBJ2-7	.	TGTGCCAGCAGCTTGGCCGGGACAGGCCCCTACGAGCAGTACTTC	CASSLAGTGPYEQYF
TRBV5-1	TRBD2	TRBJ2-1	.	TGCGCCAGCAGCTCTCCCTCTGGGCGGGGGAATAATGAGCAGTTCTTC	CASSSPSGRGNNEQFF
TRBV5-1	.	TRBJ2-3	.	TGCGCCAGCTACGTAGGGGGTAGGAGAGATACGCAGTATTTT	CASYVGGRRDTQYF
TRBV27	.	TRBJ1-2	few	TGTGCCAGCGGCCGAGGGCAGGGACCCTACACCTTC	CASGRGQGPYTF
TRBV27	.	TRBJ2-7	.	TGTGCCAGCAGTTTGGTAGCAAAGCAGTACTTC	CASSLVAKQYF
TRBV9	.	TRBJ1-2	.	TGTGCCAGCAGCCCTCATGGACTTAACTATGGCTACACCTTC	CASSPHGLNYGYTF
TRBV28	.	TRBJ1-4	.	TGTGCCACCCTCCCCCCCCTAGGGCAGGCTCATGAAAAACTGTTTTTT	CATLPPLGQAHEKLFF
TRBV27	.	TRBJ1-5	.	TGTGCCAGCAGCCCTGGTTCGGCAGGGGGCAATCAGCCCCAGCATTTT	CASSPGSAGGNQPQHF
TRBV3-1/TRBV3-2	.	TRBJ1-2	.	TGTGCCAGCAGCCAAGGACGTGGGGGCTACACCTTC	CASSQGRGGYTF